This T cell receptor beta chain was identified during a study of T cell changes during pregnancy in multiple sclerosis (dated by TCRdb to between 2017 and 2020). Study-level background: The study examined how the T cell repertoire changed over the course of pregnancy in women with multiple sclerosis.

The library was obtained by the immunoSEQ multiplex PCR assay. In its TCRdb copy, this immuneACCESS table keeps in-frame sequences only and misses some clones. Where compared with another copy, unresolved V genes explain less than half of these, and the others have no known cause. The sample table shows about 74,000 clones, and 80% to 90% are seen once. The ten largest make up around 3% of the sample. A note on this clone: The clone's antigen remains unknown. Base quality data are lacking; no much larger clone is found one base away.

The CDR3 numbers 17 residues from cysteine through phenylalanine. CDR3 DNA is the only sequence kept; it has 51 bases, read in frame from the first base. Looking up the germline V gene (reference sequence) yields CDR1 LNHDA and CDR2 SQIVND. V loses 2 bases of germline sequence and J loses 1 base, and the interval between the two ends is 15 bases. The TCR was taken from a female donor with multiple sclerosis, enrolled in a pregnancy study. Here the sequenced sample was peripheral blood, taken before pregnancy. Recombination connected TRBV19 to TRBJ1-5; a confident D gene designation cannot be given. The nucleotides are TGTGCCAGTAGTATAACGGGTTTTTTGAGAAGCAATCAGCCCCAGCATTTT. This encodes CASSITGFLRSNQPQHF. Joined to the reference TRBV19 and TRBJ1-5 proteins, this CDR3 gives the full variable domain: DGGITQSPKYLFRKEGQNVTLSCEQNLNHDAMYWYRQDPGQGLRLIYYSQIVNDFQKGDIAEGYSVSREKKESFPLTVTSAQKNPTAFYLCASSITGFLRSNQPQHFGDGTRLSIL.